This is a list of T cell receptor beta chains from one sample in a study of early T cells in non-severe SARS-CoV-2 infection. Via MiXCR, TCRdb re-called the 5' RACE reads, giving one row per CDR3 protein. This sample has 65,000 to 75,000 distinct CDR3 sequences; over 3.5% occur once, and the top ten carry roughly 3.6%. The sample here was whole blood, taken at baseline. The receptors shown here come from an adult who was a healthcare worker with PCR-confirmed SARS-CoV-2 infection or an uninfected control (not recorded which). The donor label of this sample is uncertain. The CDR3 runs from the conserved cysteine through the conserved F or W. A D gene is named only where the DNA matches it firmly. Not all rows give a size; the values are once, few, many and, for expanded clones, a class.

>-|TRBV3-1|TRBJ2-1|few
TGTGCCAGCAGCCAAGATCCAAACTCATACCTTTACAATGAGCAGTTCTTC
CASSQDPNSYLYNEQFF
>TRBD1|TRBV5-6|TRBJ2-7|-
TGTGCCAGCAGCCAATGGACAGGGACCTACGAGCAGTACTTC
CASSQWTGTYEQYF
>-|TRBV21-1|TRBJ2-1|-
TGTGCCAGCTGCTTGACAGGGGTTGAGCAGTTCTTC
CASCLTGVEQFF
>-|TRBV27|TRBJ1-5|many
TGTGCCAGCAGCTGGGGGCCTAGAGGGCCCCAGCATTTT
CASSWGPRGPQHF
>-|TRBV7-2|TRBJ2-7|-
TGTGCCAGCAGCTCCCCCTTGAGGGGCGAGCAGTACTTC
CASSSPLRGEQYF
>TRBD1|TRBV10-1|TRBJ2-7|many
TGCGCCAGCAGTGAGGAGGCCTTTGGACAGGGCAGTTTCTACGAGCAGTACTTC
CASSEEAFGQGSFYEQYF
>TRBD1|TRBV2|TRBJ2-7|many
TGTGCCAGCAGTATGACAGGGGGCTTGTCCTACGAGCAGTACTTC
CASSMTGGLSYEQYF
>-|TRBV7-9|TRBJ2-7|many
TGTGCCAGCAGCCCAGCAGGCAGGGTCTACGAGCAGTACTTC
CASSPAGRVYEQYF
>-|TRBV2|TRBJ2-1|-
TGTGCCAGCTCTCTCGTGGGGGGGGCCAATGAGCAGTTCTTC
CASSLVGGANEQFF
>-|TRBV7-6|TRBJ1-1|many
TGTGCCAGCAGCCCAACGGGGGGCGCGGAGTGGAGCACTGAAGCTTTCTTT
CASSPTGGAEWSTEAFF
>-|TRBV24-1|TRBJ1-5|few
TGTGCCACCAGGGCCGATGGAAATCAGCCCCAGCATTTT
CATRADGNQPQHF
>-|TRBV20-1|TRBJ2-3|many
TGCAGTGCTAGAGCCCTACAGGGATTGGGAGATACGCAGTATTTT
CSARALQGLGDTQYF
>TRBD1|TRBV20-1|TRBJ2-7|many
TGCAGTGTCCGACAGGGAAAGTACGAGCAGTACTTC
CSVRQGKYEQYF
>-|TRBV4-3|TRBJ1-5|few
TGCGCCAGCAGCCAAGATACGGCAGGCGATCAGCCCCAGCATTTT
CASSQDTAGDQPQHF
>-|TRBV2|TRBJ1-5|few
TGTGCCAGCAGTCGTTATTGGGGCAATCAGCCCCAGCATTTT
CASSRYWGNQPQHF
>-|TRBV6-6|TRBJ1-4|few
TGTGCCAGCATCCAAAGAGGGAGGGCTAATGAAAAACTGTTTTTT
CASIQRGRANEKLFF
>-|TRBV7-2|TRBJ1-5|many
TGTGCCAGCAGCTTAGGGACGGATAGCAATCAGCCCCAGCATTTT
CASSLGTDSNQPQHF
>TRBD2|TRBV7-7|TRBJ2-1|few
TGTGCTAGCAGCGCTTCCGGGACTACTGGTAATGAGCAGTTCTTC
CASSASGTTGNEQFF
>-|TRBV16|TRBJ2-2|-
TGTGCCAGCAGCCAATCCGGTGTCTCGGGGGAGCTGTTTTTT
CASSQSGVSGELFF